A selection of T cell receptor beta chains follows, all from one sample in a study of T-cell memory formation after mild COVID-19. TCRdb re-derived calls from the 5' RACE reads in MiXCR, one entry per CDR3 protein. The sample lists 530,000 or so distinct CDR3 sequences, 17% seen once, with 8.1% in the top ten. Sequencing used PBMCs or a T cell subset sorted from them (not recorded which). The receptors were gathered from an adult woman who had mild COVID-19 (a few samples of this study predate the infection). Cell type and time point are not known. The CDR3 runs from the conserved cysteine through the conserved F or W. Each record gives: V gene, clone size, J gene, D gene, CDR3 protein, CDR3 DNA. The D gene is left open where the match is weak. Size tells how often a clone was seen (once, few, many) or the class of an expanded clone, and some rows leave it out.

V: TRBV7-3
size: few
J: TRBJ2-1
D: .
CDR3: CASSSSGVTYNEQFF
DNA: TGTGCCAGCAGCTCTTCAGGTGTAACCTACAATGAGCAGTTCTTC

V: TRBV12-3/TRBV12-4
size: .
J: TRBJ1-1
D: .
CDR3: CASDKGDTEAFF
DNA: TGTGCCAGCGACAAGGGGGACACTGAAGCTTTCTTT

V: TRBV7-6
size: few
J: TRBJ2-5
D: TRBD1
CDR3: CASSFPGTGGQETQYF
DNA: TGTGCCAGCAGCTTCCCCGGGACAGGGGGGCAAGAGACCCAGTACTTC

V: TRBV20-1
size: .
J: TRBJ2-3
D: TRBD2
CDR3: CSASAGLAGDSTDTQYF
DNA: TGCAGTGCAAGCGCCGGACTAGCGGGGGATAGCACAGATACGCAGTATTTT

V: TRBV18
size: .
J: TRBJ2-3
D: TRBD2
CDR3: CASSPLETSGGKADTQYF
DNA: TGTGCCAGCTCACCACTGGAGACTAGCGGGGGAAAGGCAGATACGCAGTATTTT

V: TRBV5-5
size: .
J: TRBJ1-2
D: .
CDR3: CASTLLGYTF
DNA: TGTGCCAGCACCCTTTTGGGCTACACCTTC

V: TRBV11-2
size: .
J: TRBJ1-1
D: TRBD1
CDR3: CASSSPGGTARNTEAFF
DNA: TGTGCCAGCAGCTCCCCAGGGGGTACGGCAAGGAACACTGAAGCTTTCTTT

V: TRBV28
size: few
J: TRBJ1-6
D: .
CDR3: CASSLGQNNSPLHF
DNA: TGTGCCAGCAGTTTGGGTCAGAATAATTCACCCCTCCACTTT

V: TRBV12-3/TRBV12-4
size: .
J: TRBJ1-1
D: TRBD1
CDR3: CASSLGRQGLLLLNTEAFF
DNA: TGTGCCAGCAGTTTGGGTAGACAGGGGCTCCTTCTCTTGAACACTGAAGCTTTCTTT

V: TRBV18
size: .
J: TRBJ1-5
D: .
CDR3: CASSPDGVSNQPQHF
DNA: TGTGCCAGCTCGCCGGACGGTGTTAGCAATCAGCCCCAGCATTTT

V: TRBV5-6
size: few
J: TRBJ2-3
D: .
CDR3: CASSPGSKVTDTQYF
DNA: TGTGCCAGCAGCCCAGGATCCAAGGTCACAGATACGCAGTATTTT

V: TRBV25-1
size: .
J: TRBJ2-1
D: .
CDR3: CASSVLVRSYNEQFF
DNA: TGTGCCAGCAGTGTACTAGTACGATCTTACAATGAGCAGTTCTTC

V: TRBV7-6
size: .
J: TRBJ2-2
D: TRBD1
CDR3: CASKLGQGAGELFF
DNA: TGTGCCAGCAAACTGGGACAGGGGGCCGGGGAGCTGTTTTTT

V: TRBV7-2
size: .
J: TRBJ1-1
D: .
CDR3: CASSSRTLRGTEAFF
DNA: TGTGCCAGCAGCTCTCGGACCTTGCGGGGGACTGAAGCTTTCTTT

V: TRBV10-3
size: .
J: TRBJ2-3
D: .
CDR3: CAISIQDTQYF
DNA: TGTGCCATCAGTATTCAAGATACGCAGTATTTT

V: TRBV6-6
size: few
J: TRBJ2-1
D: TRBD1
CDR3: CACTGGVVSNEQFF
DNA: TGTGCCTGCACAGGGGGCGTCGTCAGCAATGAGCAGTTCTTC

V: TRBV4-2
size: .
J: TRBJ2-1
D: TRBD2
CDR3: CASSQDEGASGRSNEQFF
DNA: TGTGCCAGCAGCCAAGATGAAGGGGCTAGCGGGAGGTCGAATGAGCAGTTCTTC

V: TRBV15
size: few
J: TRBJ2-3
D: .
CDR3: CATSRVKGKGADTQYF
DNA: TGTGCCACCAGCAGAGTTAAGGGAAAAGGGGCAGATACGCAGTATTTT

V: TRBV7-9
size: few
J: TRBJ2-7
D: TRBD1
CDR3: CASGDRTKLKTYEQYF
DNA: TGTGCCAGCGGGGACAGAACCAAATTAAAAACCTACGAGCAGTACTTC

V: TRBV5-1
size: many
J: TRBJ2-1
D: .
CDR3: CASTEGGLSYNEQFF
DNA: TGCGCCAGCACTGAGGGGGGTTTGTCCTACAATGAGCAGTTCTTC

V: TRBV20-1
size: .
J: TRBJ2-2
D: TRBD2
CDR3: CSARLAGVDGELFF
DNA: TGCAGTGCTAGATTAGCGGGAGTTGACGGGGAGCTGTTTTTT

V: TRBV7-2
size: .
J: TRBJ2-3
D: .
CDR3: CASSITPGLSTDTQYF
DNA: TGTGCCAGCAGCATAACCCCGGGCTTATCCACAGATACGCAGTATTTT

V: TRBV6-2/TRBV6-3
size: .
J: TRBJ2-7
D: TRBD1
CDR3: CASSYSTGGGYEQYF
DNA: TGTGCCAGCAGTTACTCGACAGGGGGCGGTTACGAGCAGTACTTC

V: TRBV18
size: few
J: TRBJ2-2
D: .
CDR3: CASSTDVTGELFF
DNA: TGTGCCAGCTCAACTGACGTGACCGGGGAGCTGTTTTTT

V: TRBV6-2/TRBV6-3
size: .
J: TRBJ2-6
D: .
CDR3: CASSRGLLLGANVLTF
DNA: TGTGCCAGCAGTCGGGGCCTCCTCCTTGGGGCCAACGTCCTGACTTTC

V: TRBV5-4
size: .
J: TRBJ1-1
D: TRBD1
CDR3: CASSLGGTGEYTEAFF
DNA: TGTGCCAGCAGCTTGGGTGGGACAGGGGAATACACTGAAGCTTTCTTT

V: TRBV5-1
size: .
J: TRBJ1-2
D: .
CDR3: CASSGDGYGYTF
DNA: TGCGCCAGCAGCGGGGACGGCTATGGCTACACCTTC

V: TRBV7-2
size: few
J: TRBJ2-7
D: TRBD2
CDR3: CASSSSTGTSYEQYF
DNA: TGTGCCAGCAGCTCCAGCACCGGGACTAGCTACGAGCAGTACTTC

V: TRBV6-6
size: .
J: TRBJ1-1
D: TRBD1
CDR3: CASGTANTEAFF
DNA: TGTGCCAGCGGGACAGCGAACACTGAAGCTTTCTTT

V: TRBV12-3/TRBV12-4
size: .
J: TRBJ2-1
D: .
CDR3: CARSPAAHNEQFF
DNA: TGTGCCAGAAGCCCGGCGGCTCACAATGAGCAGTTCTTC

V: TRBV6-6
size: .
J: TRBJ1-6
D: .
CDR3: CASSSDSSYNSPLHF
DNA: TGTGCCAGCAGTTCCGACAGCTCCTATAATTCACCCCTCCACTTT

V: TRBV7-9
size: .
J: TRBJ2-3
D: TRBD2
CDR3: CASSLGGFAGVADTQYF
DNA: TGTGCCAGCAGCTTAGGAGGGTTTGCGGGAGTAGCAGATACGCAGTATTTT

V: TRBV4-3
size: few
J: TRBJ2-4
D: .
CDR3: CASSQGVDTAVKNIQYF
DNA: TGCGCCAGCAGCCAAGGGGTAGACACAGCGGTCAAAAACATTCAGTACTTC

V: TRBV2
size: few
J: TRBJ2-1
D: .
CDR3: CASSSGPLASNEQFF
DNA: TGTGCCAGCAGTTCTGGACCTCTAGCCTCCAATGAGCAGTTCTTC

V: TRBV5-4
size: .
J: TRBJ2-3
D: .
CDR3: CASSSVEYADTQYF
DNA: TGTGCCAGCAGCTCGGTGGAGTACGCAGATACGCAGTATTTT

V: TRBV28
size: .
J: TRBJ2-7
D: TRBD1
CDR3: CASSLPRTGGYEQYF
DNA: TGTGCCAGCAGTTTACCCCGGACAGGGGGTTACGAGCAGTACTTC